This TCR beta chain was identified in a study of blood T cell repertoires in COVID-19. Data came from immunoSEQ multiplex PCR; TCRdb stores just in-frame clones and leaves some out. The top ten clones hold 1.5% to 2% of a sample with 350,000 to 450,000 clones, roughly 86% of them seen once. V lost 2 bases, J lost 11 bases, and 15 bases lay in between. CDR1 is SEHNR, CDR2 FQNEAQ, per germline (reference sequence). This CDR3 comprises 13 residues. The sample taken for sequencing was PBMCs or T cells enriched from blood (not recorded which). This sequence joins TRBV7-9 and TRBJ1-1, with D hard to call. This TCR derives from a woman in her twenties or thirties who had recovered from COVID-19. The CDR3 region is CASSLSSWPGAFF. CDR3 sequence (DNA): TGTGCCAGCAGCTTATCTAGTTGGCCGGGGGCTTTCTTT.